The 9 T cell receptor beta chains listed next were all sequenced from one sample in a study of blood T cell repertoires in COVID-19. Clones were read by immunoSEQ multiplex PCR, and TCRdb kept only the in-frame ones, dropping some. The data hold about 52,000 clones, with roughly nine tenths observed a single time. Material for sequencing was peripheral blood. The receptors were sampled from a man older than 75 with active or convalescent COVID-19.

The CDR3 bases are TGTGCCAGCAGGATCAGGGGTCGGGAGACCCAGTACTTC. Residues: CASRIRGRETQYF. The chain recombines TRBV5-6 with TRBJ2-5, with a possible D match to TRBD1 (6 bases). The germline V and J ends were trimmed by 5 bases and 5 bases, with 13 bases remaining between them. There are 13 residues in the CDR3. CDR1 and CDR2 (germline): SGHDT, YYEEEE. Full variable domain (remainder filled in from reference TRBV5-6 and TRBJ2-5): DAGVTQSPTHLIKTRGQQVTLRCSPKSGHDTVSWYQQALGQGPQFIFQYYEEEERQRGNFPDRFSGHQFPNYSSELNVNALLLGDSALYLCASRIRGRETQYFGPGTRLLVL.

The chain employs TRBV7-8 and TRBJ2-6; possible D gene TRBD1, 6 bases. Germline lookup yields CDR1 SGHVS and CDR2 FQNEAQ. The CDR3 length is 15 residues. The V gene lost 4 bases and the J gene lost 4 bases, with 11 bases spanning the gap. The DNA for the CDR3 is TGTGCCAGCAGCTACAACAGGGCCGGGGCCAACGTCCTGACTTTC. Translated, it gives CASSYNRAGANVLTF.

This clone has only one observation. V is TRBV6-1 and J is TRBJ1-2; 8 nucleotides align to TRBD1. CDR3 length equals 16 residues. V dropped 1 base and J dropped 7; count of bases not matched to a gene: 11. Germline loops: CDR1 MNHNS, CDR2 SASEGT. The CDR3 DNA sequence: TGTGCCAGCAGTGAAGATTTGCAGGGGGCATGGGGTGGCTACACCTTC. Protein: CASSEDLQGAWGGYTF.

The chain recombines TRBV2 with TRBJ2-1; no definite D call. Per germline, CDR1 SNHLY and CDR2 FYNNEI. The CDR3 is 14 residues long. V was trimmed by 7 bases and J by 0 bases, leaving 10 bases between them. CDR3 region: CASITESSYNEQFF. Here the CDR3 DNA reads TGTGCCAGCATAACAGAGAGCTCCTACAATGAGCAGTTCTTC.

The CDR3 region has the DNA TGTGCCAGCAGCTTGGGACTAGCGGGGGGGTACGAGCAGTACTTC. Encoded protein: CASSLGLAGGYEQYF. V usage is TRBV5-4 and J usage is TRBJ2-7, with 14 positions matching TRBD2. Germline-derived CDR1 and CDR2 are SGHNT and YYREEE (reference sequence). V shed 0 bases, J shed 4 bases, and the junction held 0 bases outside the gene matches. The CDR3 contains 15 residues. The whole variable domain, filled in from reference TRBV5-4 and TRBJ2-7, reads ETGVTQSPTHLIKTRGQQVTLRCSSQSGHNTVSWYQQALGQGPQFIFQYYREEENGRGNFPPRFSGLQFPNYSSELNVNALELDDSALYLCASSLGLAGGYEQYFGPGTRLTVT.

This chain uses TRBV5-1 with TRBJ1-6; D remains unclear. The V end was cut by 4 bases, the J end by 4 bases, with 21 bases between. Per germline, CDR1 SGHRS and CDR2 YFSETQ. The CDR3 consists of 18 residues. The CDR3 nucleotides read TGCGCCAGCAGCCCCGAGCACGACATAATTCCGTATAATTCACCCCTCCACTTT. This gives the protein CASSPEHDIIPYNSPLHF.

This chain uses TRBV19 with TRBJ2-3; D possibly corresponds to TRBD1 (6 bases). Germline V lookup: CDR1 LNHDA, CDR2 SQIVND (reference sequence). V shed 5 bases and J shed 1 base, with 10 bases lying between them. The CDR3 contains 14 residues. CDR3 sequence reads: CASSRAGGTDTQYF. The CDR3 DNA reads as TGTGCCAGTAGTCGAGCAGGGGGCACAGATACGCAGTATTTT.

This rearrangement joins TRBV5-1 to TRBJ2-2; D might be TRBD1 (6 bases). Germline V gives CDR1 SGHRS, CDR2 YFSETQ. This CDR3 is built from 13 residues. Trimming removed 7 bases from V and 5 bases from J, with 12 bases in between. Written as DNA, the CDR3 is TGCGCCAGCGAAAAAACAGGGACCGGGGAGCTGTTTTTT. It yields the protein CASEKTGTGELFF.

Written as DNA, the CDR3 is TGCGCCAGCAGCCCGGACAGGGTTTCTGGCTACACCTTC. Translated: CASSPDRVSGYTF. The chain employs TRBV5-1 and TRBJ1-2; 8 bases align to TRBD1. V was clipped by 4 bases and J by 7 bases; unmatched bases: 6. From germline, CDR1 is SGHRS and CDR2 YFSETQ. This CDR3 spans 13 amino acids.